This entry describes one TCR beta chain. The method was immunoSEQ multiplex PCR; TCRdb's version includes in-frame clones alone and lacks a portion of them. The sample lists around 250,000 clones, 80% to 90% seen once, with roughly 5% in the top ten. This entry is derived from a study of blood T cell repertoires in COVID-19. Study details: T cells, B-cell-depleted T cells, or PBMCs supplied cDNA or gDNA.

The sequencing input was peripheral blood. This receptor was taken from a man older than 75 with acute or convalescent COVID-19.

Here the CDR3 DNA reads TGCAGCGCCCTAACAGGGGATGAAAAACTGTTTTTT. Amino acid sequence: CSALTGDEKLFF. The chain employs TRBV29-1 and TRBJ1-4, with 7 bases aligning to TRBD1. After removal of 7 bases from V and 6 bases from J, the junction contained 5 bases not matched to a gene. CDR1 and CDR2 (germline): SQVTM, ANQGSEA. This CDR3 region has 12 residues.